One sample yielded the 27 T cell receptor beta chains listed below, sequenced in a study of T-cell reconstitution after alpha-beta-depleted transplantation in children. Unique molecular identifiers were used in preparing the TCRbeta library. TCRdb reprocessed the PCR reads via MiXCR and lists one record per CDR3 protein. The profile shows 610,000 or so distinct CDR3 sequences, more than 20% of them singletons. Sequenced here: PBMCs, sampled before TCRalphabeta/CD19-depleted stem cell transplant. All receptors derive from a boy less than two years old with Wiskott-Aldrich syndrome, due to receive a stem cell transplant.

This clonotype was counted between two and nine times. The chain uses TRBV10-3 and TRBJ1-1, with TRBD1 matching 8 bases. The CDR3 covers 14 residues. V lost 3 bases to trimming and J lost 3 bases; unmatched junction nucleotides: 3. Per germline, CDR1 ENHRY and CDR2 SYGVKD. This CDR3 is CAISEQGGDTEAFF. The CDR3 region has the DNA TGTGCCATCAGTGAACAGGGGGGGGACACTGAAGCTTTCTTT.

The chain joins TRBV29-1 to TRBJ2-1, with D unresolved. This CDR3 has 13 residues. V lost 4 bases and J lost 3, with 10 bases in between. Germline CDR1 reads SQVTM; CDR2 reads ANQGSEA. CDR3 bases: TGCAGCGTTGTTCTCTCCCGCTACAATGAGCAGTTCTTC. It is translated as CSVVLSRYNEQFF.

The DNA of the CDR3 is TGTGCCAGCAGCTCCCAAGGGACGGCATATGGCTACACCTTC. Encoded protein: CASSSQGTAYGYTF. This chain connects TRBV5-5 to TRBJ1-2, with D possibly TRBD1 on 5 matching bases. Trimming cost V 3 bases and J 5 bases, with 14 bases left between them. This CDR3 comprises 14 residues. CDR1 is SGHKS, CDR2 YYEKEE, per germline (reference sequence).

This clonotype was recorded a few times. The V gene is TRBV10-3, the J gene TRBJ1-6, with D possibly being TRBD1 (6 bases). The germline gives CDR1 ENHRY, CDR2 SYGVKD. Trimming cost V 0 bases and J 4 bases, with 13 bases left between them. The CDR3 is 17 amino acids. The CDR3 coding sequence is TGTGCCATCAGTGAGTCGAGGGGGGAGCTTTATAATTCACCCCTCCACTTT. Its protein is CAISESRGELYNSPLHF.

The CDR3 DNA reads as TGTGCCAGCAGCCAAGGGCGGGGGCTCGGGGGAAACACCATATATTTT. It yields the protein CASSQGRGLGGNTIYF. The chain combines TRBV27 with TRBJ1-3, with a tentative D call TRBD1 (6 bases). The V gene lost 6 bases and the J gene lost 4 bases, with 19 bases spanning the gap. Germline assignment: CDR1 MNHEY and CDR2 SMNVEV (reference sequence). CDR3 length: 16 amino acids.

CDR3 in amino acids: CASSYPPGQQETQYF. The CDR3 DNA reads as TGTGCCAGCAGTTACCCACCGGGACAGCAAGAGACCCAGTACTTC. V usage is TRBV28 and J usage is TRBJ2-5, with TRBD1 matching over 7 bases. The CDR3 spans 15 residues. Germline-derived CDR1 and CDR2 are MDHEN and SYDVKM. V lost 4 bases and J lost 2; bases outside the gene matches: 7.

This clonotype was counted between two and nine times. A read error may produce the germline difference seen at one junction end. The chain's CDR3 is CSASKPGPHPF. The CDR3, as DNA: TGCAGTGCTTCAAAACCGGGGCCCCATCCATTT. The rearrangement links TRBV20-1 to TRBJ1-1, with a weak D call TRBD1 (5 bases). CDR1 DFQATT and CDR2 SNEGSKA come from the germline V gene (reference sequence). The CDR3 consists of 11 residues.

This clonotype was seen a handful of times. The chain uses TRBV20-1 and TRBJ2-7, with 7 bases matching TRBD1. Trimming at V came to 8 bases and at J to 2 bases, leaving 6 bases not matched to a gene. Looked up from germline, CDR1 is DFQATT and CDR2 is SNEGSKA (reference sequence). This CDR3 has 12 residues. CDR3 sequence reads: CSINRGTYEQYF. CDR3 coding DNA: TGCAGTATCAACAGGGGAACCTACGAGCAGTACTTC.

This clonotype was seen more than once but under ten times. The J gene is TRBJ2-1, the V gene TRBV20-1; D uncertain. Per germline, CDR1 DFQATT and CDR2 SNEGSKA (reference sequence). The CDR3 consists of 13 residues. Trimming stripped 6 bases from V and 6 bases from J, with 15 bases between. CDR3 region: CSAPGPTINEQFF. The CDR3 bases are TGCAGTGCCCCCGGGCCAACAATCAATGAGCAGTTCTTC.

The rearrangement links TRBV12-3 or TRBV12-4 to TRBJ1-5; 9 nucleotides align to TRBD1. The CDR3 covers 16 residues. Trimming cost V 6 bases and J 3 bases; bases outside gene matches: 9. CDR3 bases: TGTGCCAGCAGGGCTGGACAGGGGAGCATCAATCAGCCCCAGCATTTT. As protein: CASRAGQGSINQPQHF.

V and J are TRBV18 and TRBJ2-3; TRBD2 aligns across 10 bases. Germline CDR1 is KGHSH and CDR2 is LQKENI. The CDR3 runs to 19 residues. V lost 0 bases, J lost 3 bases, and 12 bases stayed unmatched. The DNA for the CDR3 is TGTGCCAGCTCACCACCGAGGAAAGCGGGAGGGCCTTCGACAGATACGCAGTATTTT. This encodes CASSPPRKAGGPSTDTQYF.

The J gene is TRBJ2-7, the V gene TRBV20-1, with D perhaps matching TRBD2 (6 bases). V dropped 4 bases and J dropped 6 bases, with 19 bases sitting between them. The CDR3 has 14 residues. CDR1 DFQATT and CDR2 SNEGSKA come from the germline V gene (reference sequence). CDR3 DNA: TGCAGTGCTAATCCTACCGGGAGAAGGGGCGAGCAGTACTTC. As protein: CSANPTGRRGEQYF.

This clonotype was detected a few times. The chain links TRBV20-1 to TRBJ1-4; a possible D gene is TRBD1 (6 bases). V gave up 5 bases and J gave up 6 bases, with 16 bases separating them. Germline V CDR1 and CDR2: DFQATT, SNEGSKA (reference sequence). This CDR3 has 14 residues. As DNA, the CDR3 is TGCAGTGCTCAAGACAGAAGGGGGGATGAAAAACTGTTTTTT. Translating it yields CSAQDRRGDEKLFF.

V is TRBV5-1 and J is TRBJ2-1; 9 bases are a match to TRBD2. The V gene's germline CDR1 is SGHRS and CDR2 YFSETQ. The CDR3 is 16 amino acids. The ends lost 0 bases at V and 6 bases at J; junction bases unmatched: 7. The CDR3 sequence: CASSLGGTSSGNEQFF. CDR3 sequence (DNA): TGCGCCAGCAGCTTGGGTGGGACTAGCTCGGGCAATGAGCAGTTCTTC. The full variable domain, in which reference TRBV5-1 and TRBJ2-1 provide the parts outside the CDR3, is KAGVTQTPRYLIKTRGQQVTLSCSPISGHRSVSWYQQTPGQGLQFLFEYFSETQRNKGNFPGRFSGRQFSNSRSEMNVSTLELGDSALYLCASSLGGTSSGNEQFFGPGTRLTVL.

This clonotype has only a few counts. The gene calls are TRBV4-1 and TRBJ2-3; 9 bases map to TRBD2. After removal of 0 bases from V and 2 bases from J, the junction contained 12 bases not matched to a gene. The germline gives CDR1 MGHRA, CDR2 YSYEKL. CDR3 length: 19 amino acids. CDR3 DNA sequence: TGCGCCAGCAGCCAAGAGAGGCTAGCGGGGTTTACACACACAGATACGCAGTATTTT. Encoded protein: CASSQERLAGFTHTDTQYF.

This clonotype was seen only a few times. The chain is built from TRBV2 and TRBJ2-5, with D perhaps TRBD2 (6 bases). V shed 5 bases and J shed 5 bases, with 18 bases lying between them. Germline CDR1 is SNHLY and CDR2 is FYNNEI. The length of the CDR3 is 15 residues. CDR3 amino acids: CASSWDFSSVETQYF. The CDR3 DNA sequence: TGTGCCAGCAGTTGGGACTTCTCGTCGGTGGAGACCCAGTACTTC. The whole variable domain, remainder taken from reference TRBV2 and TRBJ2-5, is EPEVTQTPSHQVTQMGQEVILRCVPISNHLYFYWYRQILGQKVEFLVSFYNNEISEKSEIFDDQFSVERPDGSNFTLKIRSTKLEDSAMYFCASSWDFSSVETQYFGPGTRLLVL.

A few counts support this clonotype. This chain joins TRBV7-9 and TRBJ2-1, with D maybe TRBD2 (6 bases). Trimming pared 5 bases from V and 8 bases from J, leaving 16 bases between. CDR3 length equals 14 residues. CDR1 and CDR2 (germline): SEHNR, FQNEAQ (reference sequence). CDR3 region: CASSHGTLYHEQFF. Written as DNA, the CDR3 is TGTGCCAGCAGCCACGGGACTCTTTACCATGAGCAGTTCTTC.

The DNA for the CDR3 is TGTGCCACCGACGGTGACTTCCAAGAGACCCAGTACTTC. Translating gives CATDGDFQETQYF. This sequence joins TRBV24-1 and TRBJ2-5; D not resolved. The CDR3 covers 13 residues. Germline CDR1 is KGHDR and CDR2 is SFDVKD. Trimming left V 9 bases short and J 1 base short, with 11 bases between.

CDR3 sequence reads: CASRRRASRAYEQYF. The CDR3 coding sequence is TGTGCCAGCAGGCGGCGGGCTAGTCGTGCCTACGAGCAGTACTTC. The chain joins TRBV12-3 or TRBV12-4 to TRBJ2-7, with D possibly being TRBD2 (5 bases). Trimming stripped 6 bases from V and 2 bases from J, with 17 bases between. The CDR3 runs to 15 residues.

The chain recombines TRBV12-3 or TRBV12-4 with TRBJ2-5; tentative D call: TRBD2 (6 bases). Trimming pared 4 bases from V and 1 base from J, leaving 10 bases between. CDR3 length: 14 amino acids. The chain's CDR3 is CASSSRESQETQYF. As DNA, the CDR3 is TGTGCCAGCAGTTCTCGGGAGTCCCAAGAGACCCAGTACTTC.

This clonotype was seen a handful of times. The chain has TRBV12-3 or TRBV12-4 and TRBJ1-1; D is uncertain. The CDR3 has 16 residues. Trimming left V 3 bases short and J 3 bases short, with 17 bases between. DNA of the CDR3: TGTGCCAGCAGTTTCAGTCCCGGAAGCGGGGACACTGAAGCTTTCTTT. It translates to CASSFSPGSGDTEAFF.

The chain recombines TRBV20-1 with TRBJ2-6; D not certain. CDR1 and CDR2 from the germline V gene are DFQATT and SNEGSKA (reference sequence). This CDR3 contains 12 residues. V lost 6 bases and J lost 2, with 5 bases in between. The CDR3 protein is CSAQAGANVLTF. The CDR3 DNA is TGCAGTGCGCAAGCTGGGGCCAACGTCCTGACTTTC.

This chain uses TRBV9 with TRBJ2-3, with 7 bases matching TRBD2. Losses at the gene ends were 2 bases for V and 3 bases for J; bases not matched to a gene: 3. Germline V CDR1 and CDR2: SGDLS, YYNGEE. The CDR3 is 14 residues long. CDR3 sequence: CASSVISGTDTQYF. CDR3 sequence (DNA): TGTGCCAGCAGCGTTATTAGCGGGACAGATACGCAGTATTTT.

The table lists this clonotype with a count of one. The V and J genes are TRBV6-1 and TRBJ2-7; 8 nucleotides agree with TRBD1. CDR1 MNHNS and CDR2 SASEGT come from the germline V gene. This CDR3 is 14 amino acids long. After removal of 5 bases from V and 0 bases from J, the junction contained 3 bases not matched to a gene. The CDR3 DNA sequence: TGTGCCAGCAGTACGGGACAGGACTCCTACGAGCAGTACTTC. Residues: CASSTGQDSYEQYF.

This chain joins TRBV7-9 and TRBJ2-5; 7 positions agree with TRBD1. Unmatched junction bases numbered 9, after V lost 6 bases and J lost 2 bases. CDR3 length equals 15 residues. The germline gives CDR1 SEHNR, CDR2 FQNEAQ (reference sequence). CDR3 sequence reads: CASSPRQGGQETQYF. Written as DNA, the CDR3 is TGTGCCAGCAGTCCCAGACAGGGTGGACAAGAGACCCAGTACTTC.

The chain recombines TRBV29-1 with TRBJ1-4; D unresolved. This CDR3 spans 12 amino acids. Between the trimmed V and J ends, which lost 4 bases and 8 bases, there was a span of 11 bases. CDR1 and CDR2 (germline): SQVTM, ANQGSEA. The CDR3 spells CSVVLPTEKLFF. The DNA of the CDR3 is TGCAGCGTTGTACTACCAACGGAAAAACTGTTTTTT.

This chain joins TRBV6-1 and TRBJ2-6, with D unresolved. The CDR3 consists of 13 residues. The germline V gene encodes CDR1 MNHNS and CDR2 SASEGT. Trimming stripped 8 bases from V and 0 bases from J, with 5 bases between. The CDR3 region is CASGLSGANVLTF. The CDR3, as DNA: TGTGCCAGCGGTCTCTCTGGGGCCAACGTCCTGACTTTC.